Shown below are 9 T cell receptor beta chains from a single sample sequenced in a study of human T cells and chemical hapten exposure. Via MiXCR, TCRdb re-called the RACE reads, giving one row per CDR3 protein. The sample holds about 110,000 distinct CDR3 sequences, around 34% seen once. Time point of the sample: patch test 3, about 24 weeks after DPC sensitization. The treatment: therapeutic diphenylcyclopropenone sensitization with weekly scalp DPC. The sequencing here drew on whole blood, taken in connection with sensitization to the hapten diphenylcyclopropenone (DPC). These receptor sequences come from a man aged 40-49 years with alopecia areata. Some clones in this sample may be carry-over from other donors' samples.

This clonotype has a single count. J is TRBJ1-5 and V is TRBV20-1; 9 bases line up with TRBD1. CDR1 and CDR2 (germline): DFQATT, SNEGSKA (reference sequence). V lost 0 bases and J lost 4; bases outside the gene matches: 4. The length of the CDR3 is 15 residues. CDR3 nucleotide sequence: TGCAGTGCTAGAGACTACAGGGGGCTTAATCAGCCCCAGCATTTT. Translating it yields CSARDYRGLNQPQHF.

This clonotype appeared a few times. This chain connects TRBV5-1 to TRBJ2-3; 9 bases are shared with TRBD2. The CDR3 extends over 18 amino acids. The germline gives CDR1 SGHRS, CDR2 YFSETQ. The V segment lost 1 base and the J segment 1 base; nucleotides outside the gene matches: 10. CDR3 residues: CASSLSISGSYGTDTQYF. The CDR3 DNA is TGCGCCAGCAGCTTGAGTATTAGCGGGAGTTATGGCACAGATACGCAGTATTTT.

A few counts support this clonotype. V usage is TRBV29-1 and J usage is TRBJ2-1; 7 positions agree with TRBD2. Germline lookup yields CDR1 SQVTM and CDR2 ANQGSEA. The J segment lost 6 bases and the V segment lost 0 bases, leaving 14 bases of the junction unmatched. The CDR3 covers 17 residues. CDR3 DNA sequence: TGCAGCGTTGAAGATTTAGGGCGGGAGTGGCCTGGCAATGAGCAGTTCTTC. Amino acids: CSVEDLGREWPGNEQFF.

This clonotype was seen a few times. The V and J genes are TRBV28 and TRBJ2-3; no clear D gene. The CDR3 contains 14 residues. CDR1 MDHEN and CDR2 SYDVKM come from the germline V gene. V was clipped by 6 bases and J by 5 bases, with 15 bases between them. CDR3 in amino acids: CASRDPGPLDTQYF. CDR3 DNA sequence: TGTGCCAGCAGGGACCCTGGGCCGCTAGATACGCAGTATTTT.

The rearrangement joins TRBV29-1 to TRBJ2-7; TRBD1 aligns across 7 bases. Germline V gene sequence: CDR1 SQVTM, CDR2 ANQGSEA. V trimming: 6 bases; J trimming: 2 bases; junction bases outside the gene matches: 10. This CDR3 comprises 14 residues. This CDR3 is CSVELTGAPYEQYF. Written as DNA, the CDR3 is TGCAGCGTGGAATTAACAGGGGCCCCCTACGAGCAGTACTTC.

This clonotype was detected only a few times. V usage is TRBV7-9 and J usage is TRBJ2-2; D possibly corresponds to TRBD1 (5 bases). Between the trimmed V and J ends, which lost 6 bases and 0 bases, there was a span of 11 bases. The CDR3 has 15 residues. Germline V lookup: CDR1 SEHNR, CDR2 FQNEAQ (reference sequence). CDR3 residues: CASRQDTTNTGELFF. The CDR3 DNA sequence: TGTGCCAGCAGACAGGACACAACGAACACCGGGGAGCTGTTTTTT. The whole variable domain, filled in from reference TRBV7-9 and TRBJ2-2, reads DTGVSQNPRHKITKRGQNVTFRCDPISEHNRLYWYRQTLGQGPEFLTYFQNEAQLEKSRLLSDRFSAERPKGSFSTLEIQRTEQGDSAMYLCASRQDTTNTGELFFGEGSRLTVL.

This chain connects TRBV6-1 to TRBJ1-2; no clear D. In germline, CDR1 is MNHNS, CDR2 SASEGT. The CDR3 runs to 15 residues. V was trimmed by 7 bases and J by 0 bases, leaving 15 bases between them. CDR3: CASNVPDPTNYGYTF. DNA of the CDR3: TGTGCCAGCAACGTACCGGACCCAACTAACTATGGCTACACCTTC.

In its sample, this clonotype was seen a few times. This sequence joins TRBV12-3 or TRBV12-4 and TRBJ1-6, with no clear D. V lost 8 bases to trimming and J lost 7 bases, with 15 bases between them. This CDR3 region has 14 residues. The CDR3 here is CASALSASNSPLHF. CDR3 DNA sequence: TGTGCCAGCGCCCTTTCCGCGTCGAATTCACCCCTCCACTTT.

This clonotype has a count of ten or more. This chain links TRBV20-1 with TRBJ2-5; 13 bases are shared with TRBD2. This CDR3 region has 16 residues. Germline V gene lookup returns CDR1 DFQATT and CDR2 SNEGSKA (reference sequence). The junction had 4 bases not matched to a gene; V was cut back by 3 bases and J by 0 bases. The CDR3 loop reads CSARAGLAGNQETQYF. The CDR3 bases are TGCAGTGCTAGGGCGGGACTAGCGGGGAACCAAGAGACCCAGTACTTC.